These 21 T cell receptor beta chains were all obtained from the same sample, sequenced in a study of blood T cell repertoires in COVID-19. Assay: immunoSEQ multiplex PCR; the TCRdb copy retains only in-frame clones and omits some. The data contain approximately 480,000 clones, approximately 89% of them singletons. Sequencing was carried out using peripheral blood. All receptors derive from a man aged 18 to 30 with COVID-19, enrolled during active disease.

V is TRBV29-1 and J is TRBJ2-1; 7 nucleotides agree with TRBD2. Unmatched junction bases numbered 16, after V lost 5 bases and J lost 0 bases. In germline, CDR1 is SQVTM, CDR2 ANQGSEA. The CDR3 totals 18 residues. The CDR3 here is CSVPRAGVRLSSYNEQFF. The CDR3 bases are TGCAGCGTTCCAAGGGCGGGGGTGCGACTAAGCTCCTACAATGAGCAGTTCTTC.

The chain is built from TRBV18 and TRBJ2-7; 9 bases agree with TRBD1. The length of the CDR3 is 15 residues. V lost 3 bases, J lost 6 bases, and 9 bases stayed unmatched. Germline assignment: CDR1 KGHSH and CDR2 LQKENI. CDR3 protein: CASSPPPGQGFEQYF. CDR3 nucleotides: TGTGCCAGCTCACCTCCGCCGGGACAGGGTTTCGAGCAGTACTTC. Supplemented by reference TRBV18 and TRBJ2-7, the full variable domain reads NAGVMQNPRHLVRRRGQEARLRCSPMKGHSHVYWYRQLPEEGLKFMVYLQKENIIDESGMPKERFSAEFPKEGPSILRIQQVVRGDSAAYFCASSPPPGQGFEQYFGPGTRLTVT.

V and J are TRBV28 and TRBJ2-7; 10 positions match TRBD2. Germline V gene data show CDR1 as MDHEN and CDR2 as SYDVKM. The CDR3 has 16 amino acids. Germline trimming cut 7 bases from V and 2 bases from J; bases unmatched to any gene: 11. The DNA of the CDR3 is TGTGCCAGCAATCCTAGCGGGAGAGGCATCCCCTACGAGCAGTACTTC. Amino acids: CASNPSGRGIPYEQYF.

V gene TRBV12-3 or TRBV12-4 combines with J gene TRBJ2-7; perhaps TRBD2 as D (6 bases). This CDR3 comprises 11 residues. The V end was cut by 6 bases, the J end by 5 bases, with 8 bases between. CDR3 region: CASRGGNEQYF. As DNA, the CDR3 is TGTGCCAGCAGGGGAGGTAACGAGCAGTACTTC.

In nucleotides, the CDR3 is TGTGCCAGCAGCTTGTACCGGGAGGGCCGCGATGAGCAGTTCTTC. Its protein product is CASSLYREGRDEQFF. The genes are TRBV5-4 and TRBJ2-1; the match to TRBD2 covers 8 bases. V was pared by 1 base and J by 8 bases, with 8 bases of the junction left unmatched. The CDR3 runs 15 residues. Germline lookup yields CDR1 SGHNT and CDR2 YYREEE (reference sequence).

The gene calls are TRBV6-5 and TRBJ1-2; the D gene is possibly TRBD1 (6 bases). From germline, CDR1 is MNHEY and CDR2 SVGAGI. Trimming stripped 4 bases from V and 0 bases from J, with 6 bases between. The CDR3 is 13 residues long. This CDR3 is CASSWTANYGYTF. The CDR3, as DNA: TGTGCCAGCAGTTGGACAGCTAACTATGGCTACACCTTC.

This clone has only one observation. This chain links TRBV6-6 with TRBJ1-5, with TRBD1 matching over 9 bases. The CDR3 has 14 residues. Trimming cost V 4 bases and J 7 bases; bases outside gene matches: 5. CDR1 and CDR2 (germline): MNHNY, SVGAGI (reference sequence). The CDR3 DNA sequence: TGTGCCAGCAGTTCCCATACAGGGGGCCAGCCCCAGCATTTT. Translating it yields CASSSHTGGQPQHF.

The chain has TRBV15 and TRBJ2-2; 11 nucleotides match TRBD2. The V segment lost 1 base and the J segment 8 bases; nucleotides outside the gene matches: 6. The CDR3 runs to 16 residues. CDR1 and CDR2 (germline): LNHNV, YYDKDF (reference sequence). CDR3 bases: TGTGCCACCAGCAGAGTAACTAGCGGGGGCTGGGGGGAGCTGTTTTTT. This encodes CATSRVTSGGWGELFF.

This clone was recorded only once. This chain connects TRBV19 to TRBJ1-5; D might be TRBD1 (6 bases). The CDR3 has 15 amino acids. Trimming shortened V by 10 bases and J by 3 bases, and 19 bases separated the two germline ends. Germline V CDR1 and CDR2: LNHDA, SQIVND (reference sequence). CDR3: CATSRDTGSNQPQHF. The DNA for the CDR3 is TGTGCCACCAGTCGGGACACGGGATCCAATCAGCCCCAGCATTTT.

As concerns this clone: The sample carries other DNA sequences with the same CDR3. The rearrangement uses TRBV2 and TRBJ1-1, with D uncertain. This CDR3 is built from 11 residues. Germline CDR1 SNHLY, CDR2 FYNNEI. V lost 3 bases and J 11 bases, leaving 10 bases between the germline ends. The CDR3 loop is CASSESVGAFF. DNA for the CDR3: TGTGCCAGCAGTGAGTCGGTCGGGGCTTTCTTT.

The V gene is TRBV5-6, the J gene TRBJ1-1; D call uncertain. Trimming took 2 bases from V and 4 from J, leaving 6 bases between them. CDR1 is SGHDT and CDR2 is YYEEEE in the germline V gene. The CDR3 is 12 residues long. The CDR3, as DNA: TGTGCCAGCAGCTTCGAGCTCACTGAAGCTTTCTTT. It is translated as CASSFELTEAFF.

Here the CDR3 DNA reads TGTGCCAGCAGTTTTCGGAGACAGACCCAGTACTTC. It codes for CASSFRRQTQYF. This rearrangement joins TRBV12-3 or TRBV12-4 to TRBJ2-5; D not certain. The germline V and J ends were trimmed by 3 bases and 6 bases, with 8 bases remaining between them. There are 12 residues in the CDR3.

This clone was counted once. The gene calls are TRBV7-9 and TRBJ2-1; TRBD2 agrees at 8 bases. The V and J ends lost 1 base and 13 bases, in that order; junction bases with no gene match: 6. The CDR3 is made up of 13 amino acids. Germline CDR1 SEHNR, CDR2 FQNEAQ (reference sequence). The chain's CDR3 is CASSLGLAGEQFF. The CDR3, as DNA: TGTGCCAGCAGCTTAGGGCTAGCGGGTGAACAGTTCTTC.

This chain uses TRBV12-3 or TRBV12-4 with TRBJ1-3; no definite D call. This CDR3 comprises 11 residues. The ends were cut back, 5 bases at V and 6 bases at J, with 5 bases in the middle. CDR3 region: CASSGQNTIYF. DNA of the CDR3: TGTGCCAGCAGTGGCCAAAACACCATATATTTT.

V usage is TRBV7-2 and J usage is TRBJ2-2; perhaps TRBD2 as D (5 bases). The V end was cut by 8 bases, the J end by 5 bases, with 9 bases between. Germline CDR1 and CDR2: SGHTA and FQGNSA. The length of the CDR3 is 12 residues. CDR3 region: CASGWRTGELFF. The CDR3 DNA follows: TGTGCCAGCGGCTGGAGGACCGGGGAGCTGTTTTTT.

The chain uses TRBV19 and TRBJ2-7; D is perhaps TRBD1 (7 bases). The CDR3 runs to 17 residues. The germline gives CDR1 LNHDA, CDR2 SQIVND (reference sequence). Between the trimmed V and J ends, which lost 1 base and 4 bases, there was a span of 20 bases. The DNA for the CDR3 is TGTGCCAGTAGTATAGGACAGGGTAGAGGGGACTGGTACGAGCAGTACTTC. This translates into CASSIGQGRGDWYEQYF.

This chain links TRBV6-5 with TRBJ1-1; 7 bases fit TRBD1. This CDR3 is 13 amino acids long. Germline V gene data show CDR1 as MNHEY and CDR2 as SVGAGI. V shed 10 bases and J 0 bases; nucleotides not matched to a gene: 5. For the CDR3, the DNA is TGTGCCACCTACAGGGGCATGAACACTGAAGCTTTCTTT. Protein: CATYRGMNTEAFF.

The V call is TRBV4-1, the J call TRBJ2-2; TRBD2 agrees at 13 bases. Trimming removed 4 bases from V and 5 bases from J; junction bases left unmatched: 7. Germline V lookup: CDR1 MGHRA, CDR2 YSYEKL. CDR3 length: 17 amino acids. The CDR3 bases are TGCGCCAGCAGCCCAACTAGCGGGGGGGCAGTTACCGGGGAGCTGTTTTTT. Its protein is CASSPTSGGAVTGELFF.

The V call is TRBV7-2, the J call TRBJ2-1; TRBD2 agrees at 9 bases. The CDR3 is 15 amino acids. The J segment lost 8 bases and the V segment lost 2 bases, leaving 7 bases of the junction unmatched. CDR1 is SGHTA, CDR2 FQGNSA, per germline. The CDR3 DNA reads TGTGCCAGCAGCTTATCGGTAGCGGGGGAGTATGAGCAGTTCTTC. Translation: CASSLSVAGEYEQFF.

The chain joins TRBV12-5 to TRBJ2-5; D remains ambiguous. Germline V CDR1 and CDR2: LGHNT, FRNRAP. The germline V and J ends were trimmed by 2 bases and 2 bases, with 24 bases remaining between them. CDR3 size: 19 residues. The CDR3 DNA sequence: TGTGCTAGTGGTTTGCCGACCCTCGACACGCGATTAAGTCAAGAGACCCAGTACTTC. Translating it yields CASGLPTLDTRLSQETQYF.

The J gene is TRBJ2-3, the V gene TRBV28; 9 bases match TRBD1. The CDR3 runs 15 residues. Germline V gene lookup returns CDR1 MDHEN and CDR2 SYDVKM. V shed 3 bases and J 4 bases; nucleotides not matched to a gene: 5. CDR3 DNA sequence: TGTGCCAGCAGTTTTCATAGGACAGGGGCAGATACGCAGTATTTT. It codes for CASSFHRTGADTQYF.